This TCR beta chain derives from a study of cytotoxic CD8 clonotypes in ibrutinib-treated CLL. Regarding the study as a whole: Progressing and sustained-remission patients had different sampling times.

The table came from immunoSEQ multiplex PCR; TCRdb's copy has only in-frame clones and leaves some out. The profile shows roughly 250,000 clones, roughly 74% of them singletons. Germline V gene data show CDR1 as SGDLS and CDR2 as YYNGEE. Trimming stripped 4 bases from V and 4 bases from J, with 17 bases between. The CDR3 is 15 amino acids. To note about this clone: Its specificity is unknown.

J is TRBJ2-5 and V is TRBV9; D unresolved. The TCR sequence derives from a human donor with chronic lymphocytic leukemia. This material consisted of PBMCs, taken after 24 months of ibrutinib treatment. In DNA, the CDR3 is TGTGCCAGCAGCTTAACACTCCCCCGGGCAGAGACCCAGTACTTC. Protein sequence: CASSLTLPRAETQYF.